These 26 T cell receptor beta chains originate from one sample sequenced in a study of regulatory T cells in long-lasting Graves disease. Time point here: newly diagnosed GD, antithyroid drugs for less than 3 months. Researchers made the TCR library from RNA that was extracted from PBMCs. Arm-PCR of CDR3 regions and iRepertoire HTBI primers were the basis on which TCR beta libraries were built. A single record per CDR3 protein comes from TCRdb applying MiXCR to the multiplex PCR reads. The repertoire includes around 480,000 distinct CDR3 sequences, around 15% of them detected once, and more than 10% sits in the top ten. This same sample was also taken into another study, of T cells in Graves' hyperthyroidism and ophthalmopathy.

Sequenced material: peripheral blood mononuclear cells (PBMCs), taken at new diagnosis, from a patient treated with antithyroid drugs. The receptors stem from a middle-aged man with Graves disease.

Many counts were recorded for this clonotype. J is TRBJ1-5 and V is TRBV6-1; tentatively, D is TRBD1 (6 bases). CDR1 MNHNS and CDR2 SASEGT come from the germline V gene. This CDR3 contains 17 residues. Deletions cut 7 bases from V and 0 bases from J, with 19 bases between. The chain's CDR3 is CASTFGQPTYSNQPQHF. The DNA for the CDR3 is TGTGCCAGCACCTTCGGACAGCCTACCTATAGCAATCAGCCCCAGCATTTT.

This clonotype has more than one count but fewer than ten. Being one base from a much bigger clone, this may be a read error. J is TRBJ2-5 and V is TRBV7-3, with 8 bases fitting TRBD2. The CDR3 is made up of 17 amino acids. Per the germline V gene, CDR1 is SGHTA and CDR2 is FQGTGA. CDR3 DNA sequence: TGTGCCAGCAGCCCTCCCGGGAGGGGCGCGGGACAAGAGACCCGGTACTTC. This translates into CASSPPGRGAGQETRYF.

This clonotype was seen at least ten times. The genes are TRBV28 and TRBJ2-3, with D hard to call. CDR1 and CDR2 (germline): MDHEN, SYDVKM. V lost 7 bases, J lost 3 bases, and 14 bases lay in between. The CDR3 totals 14 residues. The CDR3 sequence: CASTSPPVTDTQYF. DNA of the CDR3: TGTGCCAGCACCTCACCCCCCGTAACAGATACGCAGTATTTT.

This clonotype showed up just once. This chain uses TRBV6-2 or TRBV6-3 with TRBJ1-6; D remains unclear. In germline, CDR1 is MNHEY, CDR2 SVGEGT. This CDR3 is built from 12 residues. V lost 2 bases and J lost 13, with 9 bases in between. The CDR3 DNA reads TGTGCCAGCAGTTACCCCGCACGGCCCCTCCACTTT. Its translation is CASSYPARPLHF.

This clonotype was counted at least ten times. The chain uses TRBV5-1 and TRBJ2-1, with D tentatively TRBD2 (6 bases). The V gene's germline CDR1 is SGHRS and CDR2 YFSETQ. Trimming took 0 bases from V and 1 from J, leaving 8 bases between them. This CDR3 region has 15 residues. CDR3 sequence: CASSLDGTSYNEQFF. The DNA of the CDR3 is TGCGCCAGCAGCTTGGACGGGACTTCCTACAATGAGCAGTTCTTC.

A few counts support this clonotype. The chain links TRBV4-1 to TRBJ2-7; 7 bases are shared with TRBD2. CDR1 MGHRA and CDR2 YSYEKL come from the germline V gene. The CDR3 runs to 16 residues. Losses at the gene ends were 4 bases for V and 0 bases for J; bases not matched to a gene: 9. CDR3 loop: CASSPGGGSSSYEQYF. The CDR3, as DNA: TGCGCCAGCAGCCCCGGCGGCGGGAGTAGCTCCTACGAGCAGTACTTC.

This clonotype showed up many times. This rearrangement joins TRBV5-1 to TRBJ2-1, with TRBD1 matching 8 bases. Germline lookup yields CDR1 SGHRS and CDR2 YFSETQ. Germline trimming cut 5 bases from V and 7 bases from J; bases unmatched to any gene: 11. This CDR3 is 15 amino acids long. In DNA, the CDR3 is TGCGCCAGCAGTCCAAGGCTGACAGGGGTTAATGAGCAGTTCTTC. This sequence encodes CASSPRLTGVNEQFF.

This clonotype was seen more than once but under ten times. This may be a read error, as it is one base from a much larger clone. Likely a read error: the CDR3 ends without its conserved phenylalanine or tryptophan. The chain recombines TRBV2 with TRBJ2-7; D may be TRBD1 (5 bases). Germline V CDR1 and CDR2: SNHLY, FYNNEI. V gave up 8 bases and J gave up 0 bases, with 8 bases separating them. The CDR3 is 12 amino acids. The CDR3 bases are TGTGCCAGCGTCGACAGCTCCTACGAGCAGTACCTC. Amino acid sequence: CASVDSSYEQYL.

The chain employs TRBV29-1 and TRBJ2-7; D gene uncertain. Germline CDR1 SQVTM, CDR2 ANQGSEA. The CDR3 contains 13 residues. V lost 8 bases, J lost 3 bases, and 17 bases lay in between. Here the CDR3 reads CSIPGRGNYEQYF. CDR3 nucleotides: TGCAGCATACCCGGACGTGGAAACTACGAGCAGTACTTC.

Concerning this clonotype itself: A much larger clone is a single base away; this may be a read error. The rearrangement joins TRBV12-3 or TRBV12-4 to TRBJ1-2; D not certain. CDR3 length: 13 amino acids. Trimming took 3 bases from V and 3 from J, leaving 8 bases between them. The CDR3 reads CASSFLADYGYTF. CDR3 DNA sequence: TGTGCCAGCAGTTTTTTGGCTGACTATGGCTACACCTTC.

This clonotype was seen ten or more times. The CDR3 sequence is CAISVDSYEQYF. The CDR3 DNA follows: TGTGCCATCAGCGTTGATTCCTACGAGCAGTACTTC. The chain combines TRBV10-3 with TRBJ2-7, with unresolved D. Germline V lookup: CDR1 ENHRY, CDR2 SYGVKD. CDR3 length equals 12 residues. V lost 6 bases and J 1 base, leaving 7 bases between the germline ends.

This clonotype was seen ten or more times. The V gene is TRBV5-1, the J gene TRBJ1-2; D not resolved. V was pared by 3 bases and J by 0 bases, with 18 bases between. This CDR3 is built from 17 residues. Germline lookup yields CDR1 SGHRS and CDR2 YFSETQ. The CDR3 bases are TGCGCCAGCAGCTATGACGGTACCACCTTAACTAACTATGGCTACACCTTC. This gives the protein CASSYDGTTLTNYGYTF.

Details on this clonotype: This may be a read error, as it is one base from a much larger clone. The chain uses TRBV5-1 and TRBJ2-7; a weak D match, TRBD1 (5 bases). Germline CDR1 reads SGHRS; CDR2 reads YFSETQ. The CDR3 extends over 15 amino acids. Trimming removed 0 bases from V and 4 bases from J, with 14 bases in between. CDR3 DNA sequence: TGCGCCAGCAGCTTGGGAAGGACATCCAGTTACGAGCAGTACTTC. Protein product: CASSLGRTSSYEQYF.

This clonotype was observed many times. The genes are TRBV12-3 or TRBV12-4 and TRBJ2-1, with 11 bases identical to TRBD2. J gave up 7 bases and V 2 bases, and 7 bases lay outside the gene matches. The CDR3 totals 16 residues. The CDR3 sequence is CASSLTASGRRNEQFF. DNA for the CDR3: TGTGCCAGCAGTTTAACCGCTAGCGGGAGGAGGAATGAGCAGTTCTTC.

This clonotype was seen many times. The V and J genes are TRBV20-1 and TRBJ2-7; TRBD2 aligns across 8 bases. The CDR3 totals 13 residues. The V and J ends lost 7 bases and 3 bases, in that order; junction bases with no gene match: 8. Germline loops: CDR1 DFQATT, CDR2 SNEGSKA (reference sequence). Here the CDR3 reads CSVPTSAGYEQYF. The CDR3 nucleotides read TGCAGTGTCCCGACTAGCGCGGGCTACGAGCAGTACTTC.

In regard to this clonotype: A read error may explain this, as a much larger clone is one base away. Without the conserved terminal phenylalanine or tryptophan, this CDR3 likely stems from a read error. The chain links TRBV7-2 to TRBJ2-7; 10 bases line up with TRBD2. This CDR3 is 14 amino acids long. CDR1 is SGHTA, CDR2 FQGNSA, per germline. V shed 8 bases and J 1 base; nucleotides not matched to a gene: 5. The CDR3 DNA reads as TGTGCCAGCTCCAGCGGGAGGGGGTCCTACGAGCAGTACTCC. This translates into CASSSGRGSYEQYS.

This clonotype has at least ten counts. The genes are TRBV11-2 and TRBJ2-3, with 8 bases that match TRBD2. V lost 5 bases and J lost 4; bases outside the gene matches: 11. From germline, CDR1 is SGHAT and CDR2 FQNNGV. This CDR3 spans 16 amino acids. The CDR3 nucleotides are TGTGCCAGCAGCCGTATAGCGGGATTTCGGGCAGATACGCAGTATTTT. Translating gives CASSRIAGFRADTQYF.

This clonotype occurred many times. The rearrangement uses TRBV3-1 and TRBJ1-2; 10 positions agree with TRBD1. CDR1 LGHDT and CDR2 YNNKEL come from the germline V gene (reference sequence). This CDR3 contains 15 residues. J lost 8 bases, V lost 1 base, and 7 bases had no gene match. The CDR3 is CASSQAGTGDRGYTF. The CDR3 DNA follows: TGTGCCAGCAGCCAAGCCGGGACAGGGGATCGAGGCTACACCTTC.

This clonotype was detected a few times. V gene TRBV28 combines with J gene TRBJ2-5; D may be TRBD2 (5 bases). V dropped 4 bases and J dropped 2 bases, with 14 bases sitting between them. The CDR3 length is 15 residues. Germline loops: CDR1 MDHEN, CDR2 SYDVKM. The CDR3 nucleotides are TGTGCCAGCAGTTGGCCGGGCCCGGGGCAAGAGACCCAGTACTTC. Residues: CASSWPGPGQETQYF.

This sequence joins TRBV6-5 and TRBJ2-7, with 7 nucleotides matching TRBD2. Germline loops: CDR1 MNHEY, CDR2 SVGAGI. The CDR3 consists of 15 residues. J was trimmed by 3 bases and V by 0 bases; bases with no gene match: 5. CDR3 protein: CASSYSQAGIYEQYF. The CDR3, as DNA: TGTGCCAGCAGTTACTCCCAAGCGGGGATCTACGAGCAGTACTTC.

This clonotype was seen many times. The chain uses TRBV18 and TRBJ2-5; no clear D gene. This CDR3 region has 12 residues. The germline V gene has CDR1 KGHSH and CDR2 LQKENI. The V and J ends lost 3 bases and 5 bases respectively, with 7 bases between them. The CDR3 protein is CASSPGRETQYF. The CDR3 DNA is TGTGCCAGCTCACCCGGGCGGGAGACCCAGTACTTC.

Ten or more counts support this clonotype. The V call is TRBV5-1, the J call TRBJ1-1; perhaps TRBD1 as D (6 bases). Germline V CDR1 and CDR2: SGHRS, YFSETQ. The CDR3 has 16 residues. The V gene lost 1 base and the J gene lost 0 bases, with 13 bases spanning the gap. This CDR3 is CASSLSAGAMNTEAFF. The CDR3 region has the DNA TGCGCCAGCAGCTTGTCGGCAGGGGCGATGAACACTGAAGCTTTCTTT.

This clonotype was seen ten or more times. The CDR3 loop reads CASSPTRTSDEQYF. The CDR3, as DNA: TGTGCCAGCAGCCCGACTCGGACTAGCGACGAGCAGTACTTC. The V call is TRBV7-2, the J call TRBJ2-7; 9 positions match TRBD2. The CDR3 consists of 14 residues. Germline V gene data show CDR1 as SGHTA and CDR2 as FQGNSA. The V segment lost 5 bases and the J segment 5 bases; nucleotides outside the gene matches: 7. The full variable domain, its missing parts supplied by reference TRBV7-2 and TRBJ2-7, is GAGVSQSPSNKVTEKGKDVELRCDPISGHTALYWYRQSLGQGLEFLIYFQGNSAPDKSGLPSDRFSAERTGGSVSTLTIQRTQQEDSAVYLCASSPTRTSDEQYFGPGTRLTVT.

This clonotype was picked up many times. The CDR3 DNA follows: TGTGCCAGCAGGGGGGTCGGGAGCACAGATACGCAGTATTTT. This codes for CASRGVGSTDTQYF. The chain has TRBV11-2 and TRBJ2-3; D assignment may be TRBD1 or TRBD2 (5 bases each). This CDR3 region has 14 residues. V lost 6 bases, J lost 0 bases, and 10 bases lay in between. In germline, CDR1 is SGHAT, CDR2 FQNNGV.

The V call is TRBV19, the J call TRBJ2-6; D unclear. The germline gives CDR1 LNHDA, CDR2 SQIVND (reference sequence). Trimming cost V 4 bases and J 0 bases, with 7 bases left between them. This CDR3 region has 15 residues. This CDR3 reads CASSTFGSGANVLTF. The CDR3 DNA sequence: TGTGCCAGTAGTACCTTCGGCTCTGGGGCCAACGTCCTGACTTTC.

This clonotype was detected ten times or more. The chain carries TRBV24-1 and TRBJ2-1; D perhaps matches TRBD1 (7 bases). Trimming stripped 3 bases from V and 0 bases from J, with 23 bases between. This CDR3 contains 20 residues. Germline V gene data show CDR1 as KGHDR and CDR2 as SFDVKD. In nucleotides, the CDR3 is TGTGCCACCAGTGATGAGACAGGGTGGGAGGACGAAAGCTCCTACAATGAGCAGTTCTTC. The encoded protein is CATSDETGWEDESSYNEQFF.